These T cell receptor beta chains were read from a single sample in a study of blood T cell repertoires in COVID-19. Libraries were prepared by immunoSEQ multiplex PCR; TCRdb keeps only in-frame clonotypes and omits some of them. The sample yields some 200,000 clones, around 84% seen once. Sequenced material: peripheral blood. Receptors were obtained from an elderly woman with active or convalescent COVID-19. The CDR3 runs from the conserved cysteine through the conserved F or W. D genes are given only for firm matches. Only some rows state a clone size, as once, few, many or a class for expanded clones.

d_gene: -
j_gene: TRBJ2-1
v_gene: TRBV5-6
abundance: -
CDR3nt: TGTGCCAGCAGCTTGGCCAGAGAGGTCGCCTACAATGAGCAGTTCTTC
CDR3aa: CASSLAREVAYNEQFF

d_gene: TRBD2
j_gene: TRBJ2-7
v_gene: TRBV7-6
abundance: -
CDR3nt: TGTGCCAGCAGCTTAGCCCCTAGCGGGGGCTCCTACGAGCAGTACTTC
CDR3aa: CASSLAPSGGSYEQYF

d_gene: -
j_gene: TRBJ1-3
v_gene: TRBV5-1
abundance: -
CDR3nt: TGCGCCAGCAGCTTGCCCGGGGCTGGAAACACCATATATTTT
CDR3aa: CASSLPGAGNTIYF

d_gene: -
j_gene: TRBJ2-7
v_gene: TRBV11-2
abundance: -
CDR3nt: TGTGCCAGCAGGCTCGGAGGCCGATCCTACGAGCAGTACTTC
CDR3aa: CASRLGGRSYEQYF

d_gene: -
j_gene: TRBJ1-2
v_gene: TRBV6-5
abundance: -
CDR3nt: TGTGCCAGCAGTTACCATCCTCAGGGGTACTATGGCTACACCTTC
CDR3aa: CASSYHPQGYYGYTF

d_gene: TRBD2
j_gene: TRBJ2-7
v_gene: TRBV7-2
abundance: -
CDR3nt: TGTGCCAGCAGGCCGACTAGCGGGGGGGCCTACGAGCAGTACTTC
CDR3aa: CASRPTSGGAYEQYF

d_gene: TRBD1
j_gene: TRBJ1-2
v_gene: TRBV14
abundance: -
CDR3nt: TGTGCCAGCAGCCAACGGACAGGGGAAATGGGATATGGCTACACCTTC
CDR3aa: CASSQRTGEMGYGYTF

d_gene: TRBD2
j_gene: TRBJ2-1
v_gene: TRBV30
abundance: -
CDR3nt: TGTGCCGGACATAGCGGGAGATACAATGAGCAGTTCTTC
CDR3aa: CAGHSGRYNEQFF

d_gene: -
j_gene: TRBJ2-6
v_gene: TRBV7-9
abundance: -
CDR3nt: TGTGCCAGCAGCGGCCAGTGGCCGGGGGCCAACGTCCTGACTTTC
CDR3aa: CASSGQWPGANVLTF

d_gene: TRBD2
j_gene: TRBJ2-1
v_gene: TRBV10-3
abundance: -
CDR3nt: TGTGCCATCAGTGAGTCGGCGACTAGCGGGGTTAATGAGCAGTTCTTC
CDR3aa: CAISESATSGVNEQFF

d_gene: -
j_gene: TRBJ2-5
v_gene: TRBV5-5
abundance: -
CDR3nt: TGTGCCAGCAGCTTGAGCCCTCCAGGTCGGGGAACCCAGTACTTC
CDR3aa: CASSLSPPGRGTQYF

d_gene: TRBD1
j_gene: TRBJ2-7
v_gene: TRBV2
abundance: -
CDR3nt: TGTGCCAGCAGTGACGGGACAGGGGGCTGGGACGAGCAGTACTTC
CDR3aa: CASSDGTGGWDEQYF

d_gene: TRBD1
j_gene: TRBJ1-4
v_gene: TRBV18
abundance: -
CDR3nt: TGTGCCAGCTCACCACAGGGGGCAGCTAATGAAAAACTGTTTTTT
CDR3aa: CASSPQGAANEKLFF

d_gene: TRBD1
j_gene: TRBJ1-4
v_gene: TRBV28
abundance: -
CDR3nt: TGTGCCAGCGAGAGGCAGGGGGCTGAAAAACTGTTTTTT
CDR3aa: CASERQGAEKLFF

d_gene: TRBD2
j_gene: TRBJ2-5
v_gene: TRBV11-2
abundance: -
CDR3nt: TGTGCCAGCAGCTCCGCGGGGGGGCCAGCCGAGACCCAGTACTTC
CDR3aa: CASSSAGGPAETQYF

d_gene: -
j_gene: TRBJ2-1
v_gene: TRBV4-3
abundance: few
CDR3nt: TGCGCCAGCAGCCAAGGCGATGCATTAGCGGACTTTTACAATGAGCAGTTCTTC
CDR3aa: CASSQGDALADFYNEQFF

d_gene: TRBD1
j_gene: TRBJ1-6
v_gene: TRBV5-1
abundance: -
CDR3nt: TGCGCCAGCAGCTTGACAGGGGACTCCTATAATTCACCCCTCCACTTT
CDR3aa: CASSLTGDSYNSPLHF

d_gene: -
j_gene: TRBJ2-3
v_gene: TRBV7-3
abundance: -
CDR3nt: TGTGCCAGCAGCTTAATCGGGAGTACAGATACGCAGTATTTT
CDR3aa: CASSLIGSTDTQYF

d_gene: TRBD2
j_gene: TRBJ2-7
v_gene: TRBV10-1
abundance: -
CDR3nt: TGCGCCAGCCCAAGAGAGTGGGGGACTAGCGGGGGAAACTCCTACGAGCAGTACTTC
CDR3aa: CASPREWGTSGGNSYEQYF

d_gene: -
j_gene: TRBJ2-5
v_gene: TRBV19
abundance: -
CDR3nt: TGTGCCAGTAGATCAGGGTTAGAGGAGACCCAGTACTTC
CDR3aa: CASRSGLEETQYF

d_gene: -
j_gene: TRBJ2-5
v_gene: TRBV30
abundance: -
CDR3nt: TGTGCCTGGGAAACAGGGTACGAGACCCAGTACTTC
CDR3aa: CAWETGYETQYF

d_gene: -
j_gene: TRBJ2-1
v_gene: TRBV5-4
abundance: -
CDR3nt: TGTGCCAGCAGCTTCCTGCAGGGGAATACCTTCAATGAGCAGTTCTTC
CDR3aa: CASSFLQGNTFNEQFF